The clone carrying this T cell receptor (beta chain) came up a few times. Its antigen is unidentified. The data originate from a study of cytomegalovirus exposure and HLA in healthy donors. PCR used 60 Vbeta primers and 13 Jbeta primers. TCRdb's table, derived via immunoSEQ multiplex PCR, lists solely in-frame clones and lacks some. The data show around 160,000 clones, roughly four fifths seen once. Study-level points and caveats: Despite most TCR sequences being rare, some public TCRs occurred in many donors. The presence/absence work took it that sequencing depth was about the same across donors. When the data were analyzed later, several of the most significant clusters appeared to be linked to common viral pathogens. In a later analysis, compared with equally common non-associated chains, HLA-associated beta chains were more expanded.

Sequences were obtained from PBMCs. This TCR was sampled from a woman aged 40 to 50 in good health and CMV-seronegative.

The CDR3 loop reads CASSQPGRHYGYTF. As DNA, the CDR3 is TGTGCCAGCAGCCAACCGGGGAGACACTATGGCTACACCTTC. The chain uses TRBV14 and TRBJ1-2; no clear D gene. Trimming took off 2 bases at V and 3 bases at J, with 10 bases between the two ends. Germline V gene data show CDR1 as SGHDN and CDR2 as FVKESK. This CDR3 region has 14 residues.